One and the same sample provided the 11 T cell receptor beta chains below, sequenced in a study of blood T cell repertoires in COVID-19. Only in-frame clones appear in the TCRdb table, and some are missing; sequencing was by immunoSEQ multiplex PCR. The sample consists of approximately 110,000 clones, approximately 80% of them appearing once. Material: peripheral blood. These receptors all come from a woman between 65 and 79 years old with acute or convalescent COVID-19.

This chain links TRBV6-5 with TRBJ1-4, with 11 bases identical to TRBD1. Germline-derived CDR1 and CDR2 are MNHEY and SVGAGI. V lost 4 bases and J lost 4; bases outside the gene matches: 5. This CDR3 has 16 amino acids. The CDR3 loop reads CASSSGQGAVNEKLFF. In DNA form, the CDR3 reads TGTGCCAGCAGTTCCGGACAGGGGGCCGTTAATGAAAAACTGTTTTTT.

This clone was found once. The rearrangement uses TRBV5-1 and TRBJ2-7; D is possibly TRBD1 (5 bases). Trimming stripped 4 bases from V and 4 bases from J, with 12 bases between. CDR1 and CDR2 from the germline V gene are SGHRS and YFSETQ. The CDR3 sequence is 13 residues long. CDR3 DNA sequence: TGCGCCAGCAGCACGACGACAGAGTACGAGCAGTACTTC. Amino acid sequence: CASSTTTEYEQYF. Full variable domain (rest looked up from reference TRBV5-1 and TRBJ2-7): KAGVTQTPRYLIKTRGQQVTLSCSPISGHRSVSWYQQTPGQGLQFLFEYFSETQRNKGNFPGRFSGRQFSNSRSEMNVSTLELGDSALYLCASSTTTEYEQYFGPGTRLTVT.

V usage is TRBV11-1 and J usage is TRBJ2-3; 7 bases line up with TRBD2. This CDR3 has 14 amino acids. Germline CDR1 SGHAT, CDR2 FQDESV (reference sequence). With 4 bases clipped from V and 0 bases from J, the junction kept 1 base outside the gene matches. CDR3 loop: CASSWGGSTDTQYF. Written as DNA, the CDR3 is TGTGCCAGCAGCTGGGGAGGGAGCACAGATACGCAGTATTTT.

The chain joins TRBV9 to TRBJ1-3; D call uncertain. V was pared by 0 bases and J by 2 bases, with 15 bases between. CDR1 is SGDLS, CDR2 YYNGEE, per germline. The CDR3 runs to 17 residues. Here the CDR3 reads CASSVVAQETTGNTIYF. In nucleotides, the CDR3 is TGTGCCAGCAGCGTAGTTGCCCAGGAAACAACTGGAAACACCATATATTTT.

The chain uses TRBV7-2 and TRBJ1-5; 8 bases align to TRBD1. The CDR3 is 17 amino acids. The V segment lost 3 bases and the J segment 1 base; nucleotides outside the gene matches: 8. Germline V gene sequence: CDR1 SGHTA, CDR2 FQGNSA. DNA for the CDR3: TGTGCCAGCAGCTTGGGGACAGGCTATTGGAGCAATCAGCCCCAGCATTTT. The encoded protein is CASSLGTGYWSNQPQHF.

The chain employs TRBV9 and TRBJ1-6; tentatively, D is TRBD1 (5 bases). CDR3 length: 13 amino acids. V was trimmed by 3 bases and J by 9 bases, leaving 10 bases between them. Germline V gives CDR1 SGDLS, CDR2 YYNGEE. CDR3 DNA sequence: TGTGCCAGCAGCGGAGGGGAGGGTTCACCCCTCCACTTT. Residues: CASSGGEGSPLHF.

This sequence joins TRBV7-9 and TRBJ1-6; 7 positions agree with TRBD1. V lost 4 bases and J lost 9; bases outside the gene matches: 12. There are 16 residues in the CDR3. Germline V gene lookup returns CDR1 SEHNR and CDR2 FQNEAQ (reference sequence). The DNA of the CDR3 is TGTGCCAGCAGCTATTCCCCGACAGGGTATCGTTCACCCCTCCACTTT. As protein: CASSYSPTGYRSPLHF.

The CDR3 sequence: CASSWTGRHEKLFF. For the CDR3, the DNA is TGTGCCAGCAGTTGGACAGGGAGACACGAAAAACTGTTTTTT. The chain employs TRBV28 and TRBJ1-4; TRBD1 matches 8 bases. CDR1 and CDR2 from the germline V gene are MDHEN and SYDVKM. The ends lost 4 bases at V and 8 bases at J; junction bases unmatched: 6. The CDR3 has 14 amino acids.

The gene calls are TRBV6-5 and TRBJ1-1; weak D call: TRBD1 (6 bases). The CDR3 loop spans 13 amino acids. Germline V gives CDR1 MNHEY, CDR2 SVGAGI. Trimming stripped 9 bases from V and 8 bases from J, with 19 bases between. The CDR3 protein is CASGRGALFEAFF. Here the CDR3 DNA reads TGTGCCAGTGGGAGGGGGGCGCTTTTCGAAGCTTTCTTT.

The chain has TRBV15 and TRBJ1-4, with D possibly matching TRBD1 (5 bases). Per the germline V gene, CDR1 is LNHNV and CDR2 is YYDKDF (reference sequence). Trimming shortened V by 3 bases and J by 4 bases, and 12 bases separated the two germline ends. The CDR3 runs to 15 residues. CDR3 region: CATSSPGLSNEKLFF. CDR3 sequence (DNA): TGTGCCACCAGCAGTCCGGGACTGAGTAATGAAAAACTGTTTTTT.

In this sample, this clone turned up once. The gene calls are TRBV10-3 and TRBJ2-7; 14 positions match TRBD2. The V and J ends lost 3 bases and 2 bases, in that order; junction bases with no gene match: 6. The CDR3 is 17 amino acids. Germline CDR1 reads ENHRY; CDR2 reads SYGVKD. As DNA, the CDR3 is TGTGCCATCAGTGACCGGGGACTAGCGGGAGACCCCTACGAGCAGTACTTC. Translation: CAISDRGLAGDPYEQYF.